The 30 T cell receptor beta chains given below trace back to one sample, sequenced in a study of CDR3 diversity in severe acne. Using its own MiXCR run on the PCR reads, TCRdb lists one record per CDR3 protein. The sample contains some 90,000 distinct CDR3 sequences, 45% to 50% of which appear only once. Sequencing was done on a sample of blood. All receptors derive from a male donor in good health, serving as a control.

This clonotype was counted at least ten times. The rearrangement joins TRBV18 to TRBJ2-7; a possible D gene is TRBD1 (5 bases). V was pared by 6 bases and J by 2 bases, with 14 bases between. Germline V gene sequence: CDR1 KGHSH, CDR2 LQKENI. This CDR3 contains 14 residues. The CDR3, as DNA: TGTGCCAGCTCCCCGAGCAGGGAAACCTACGAGCAGTACTTC. It yields the protein CASSPSRETYEQYF. Filled out from reference TRBV18 and TRBJ2-7, the complete variable domain reads NAGVMQNPRHLVRRRGQEARLRCSPMKGHSHVYWYRQLPEEGLKFMVYLQKENIIDESGMPKERFSAEFPKEGPSILRIQQVVRGDSAAYFCASSPSRETYEQYFGPGTRLTVT.

This clonotype was detected many times. This chain uses TRBV3-1 with TRBJ1-2; D may be TRBD1 (6 bases). The CDR3 consists of 15 residues. Germline loops: CDR1 LGHDT, CDR2 YNNKEL (reference sequence). V lost 1 base, J lost 3 bases, and 12 bases lay in between. Written as DNA, the CDR3 is TGTGCCAGCAGCCAAGGGGGGCTGAGCGACTATGGCTACACCTTC. Translation gives CASSQGGLSDYGYTF.

This clonotype ranks as medium-sized (0.01 to 0.1%). CDR3 loop: CAISESQAGRDEQFF. The DNA of the CDR3 is TGTGCCATCAGTGAGTCGCAAGCGGGACGCGATGAGCAGTTCTTC. V gene TRBV10-3 combines with J gene TRBJ2-1; 7 bases fit TRBD2. Germline V gene lookup returns CDR1 ENHRY and CDR2 SYGVKD. This CDR3 has 15 amino acids. V shed 0 bases, J shed 8 bases, and the junction held 7 bases outside the gene matches.

In its sample, this clonotype was seen many times. The gene calls are TRBV14 and TRBJ2-7; possibly TRBD1 for D (6 bases). Germline V gene sequence: CDR1 SGHDN, CDR2 FVKESK. V was shortened by 0 bases and J by 1 base, with 13 bases between the two germline ends. The CDR3 spans 16 residues. Here the CDR3 reads CASSQERQAASYEQYF. The CDR3 coding sequence is TGTGCCAGCAGCCAAGAGAGACAGGCGGCTTCCTACGAGCAGTACTTC.

The CDR3 loop reads CASSPGTVSSGNTIYF. The CDR3 coding sequence is TGCGCCAGCAGCCCAGGGACGGTGAGCTCTGGAAACACCATATATTTT. The chain couples TRBV4-1 to TRBJ1-3, with a weak D call TRBD1 (5 bases). In germline, CDR1 is MGHRA, CDR2 YSYEKL. The CDR3 is 16 amino acids. V lost 4 bases to trimming and J lost 0 bases, with 13 bases between them.

Comments on this clonotype: The junction does not match germline at one end; this may be a read error. The gene calls are TRBV11-1 and TRBJ1-6, with no clear D. Germline assignment: CDR1 SGHAT and CDR2 FQDESV (reference sequence). CDR3 length equals 13 residues. CDR3 coding DNA: TGTGCCAGCAGCTTACTGAGTAATTCACCCCCCCACTTT. Encoded protein: CASSLLSNSPPHF.

The rearrangement uses TRBV20-1 and TRBJ1-1; the D gene is possibly TRBD1 (6 bases). The CDR3 totals 12 residues. Germline V lookup: CDR1 DFQATT, CDR2 SNEGSKA (reference sequence). V was pared by 0 bases and J by 10 bases, with 12 bases between. Here the CDR3 DNA reads TGCAGTGCTAGAGATCACGGGGGGCTAGCTTTCTTT. It translates to CSARDHGGLAFF.

This clonotype was seen at least ten times. The chain has TRBV10-3 and TRBJ1-2, with 7 bases that match TRBD1. V was pared by 5 bases and J by 3 bases, with 3 bases of the junction left unmatched. Germline V gene sequence: CDR1 ENHRY, CDR2 SYGVKD. The CDR3 loop spans 13 amino acids. The CDR3 region is CAISIQGHYGYTF. The DNA of the CDR3 is TGTGCCATCAGTATACAGGGGCACTATGGCTACACCTTC.

As concerns this clonotype: The DNA is omitted, as the CDR3 cannot be located on it reliably, and the CDR3 follows TCRdb's listing. The J gene is TRBJ1-5, the V gene TRBV11-1. The CDR3 is 21 amino acids long, termini counted. The germline V gene has CDR1 SGHAT and CDR2 FQDESV (reference sequence). This CDR3 reads CASSFYICSARRQGLNQPQHF.

This clonotype rates as medium-sized. This chain uses TRBV6-5 with TRBJ1-1, with 7 bases identical to TRBD1. Germline CDR1 MNHEY, CDR2 SVGAGI. V dropped 6 bases and J dropped 0; count of bases not matched to a gene: 4. This CDR3 is 14 amino acids long. The CDR3 DNA follows: TGTGCCAGCAGGAGGGGACAGATGAACACTGAAGCTTTCTTT. This encodes CASRRGQMNTEAFF.

In this sample, this clonotype turned up once. With a much larger clone just one base away, this may be a read error. The chain combines TRBV12-3 or TRBV12-4 with TRBJ1-2; D is unresolved. V dropped 6 bases and J dropped 4 bases, with 12 bases sitting between them. This CDR3 is built from 13 residues. CDR3 in DNA: TGTGCCAGCAGAGAACAGAGGCTCTATGGCTACACCTTC. This sequence encodes CASREQRLYGYTF.

This clonotype showed up many times. Mismatch with germline at one junction end may stem from a read error. The chain has TRBV7-7 and TRBJ2-7, with a possible D match to TRBD1 (6 bases). Germline-derived CDR1 and CDR2 are SSHAT and FNYEAQ (reference sequence). This CDR3 has 13 amino acids. Here the CDR3 reads CASSQGHSYEQYF. The DNA for the CDR3 is TGTGCTAGCAGCCAGGGACACTCCTACGAGCAGTACTTC.

This clonotype was detected a few times. The chain carries TRBV5-1 and TRBJ2-7, with D tentatively TRBD2 (5 bases). There are 12 residues in the CDR3. Germline values: CDR1 SGHRS, CDR2 YFSETQ. V was cut by 7 bases and J by 5 bases, with 13 bases left in between. The DNA of the CDR3 is TGCGCCAGCGGCCCGGGGTCCCACGAGCAGTACTTC. Translating gives CASGPGSHEQYF.

This chain uses TRBV5-4 with TRBJ2-7; TRBD2 is a possible D gene (5 bases). With 2 bases removed from V and 3 bases from J, the gap between germline ends came to 12 bases. The germline gives CDR1 SGHNT, CDR2 YYREEE (reference sequence). CDR3 length equals 14 residues. For the CDR3, the DNA is TGTGCCAGCAGCTTTGGGAGAAAGGGCTACGAGCAGTACTTC. Its translation is CASSFGRKGYEQYF.

This chain links TRBV7-6 with TRBJ1-6; TRBD1 is a possible D gene (6 bases). Trimming stripped 6 bases from V and 3 bases from J, with 12 bases between. Germline assignment: CDR1 SGHVS and CDR2 FNYEAQ. This CDR3 has 15 amino acids. The CDR3 sequence is CASRLQGLYNSPLHF. CDR3 DNA sequence: TGTGCCAGCAGGTTACAGGGCCTCTATAATTCACCCCTCCACTTT.

The chain employs TRBV7-3 and TRBJ1-1; D perhaps matches TRBD1 (6 bases). Germline CDR1 SGHTA, CDR2 FQGTGA. V lost 6 bases to trimming and J lost 5 bases, with 13 bases between them. The CDR3 covers 13 residues. CDR3 in amino acids: CASSLGQTTEAFF. The CDR3 DNA sequence: TGTGCCAGCAGTTTAGGACAGACTACTGAAGCTTTCTTT.

The V call is TRBV6-6, the J call TRBJ1-2; 10 bases are shared with TRBD1. CDR3 length equals 14 residues. Germline V lookup: CDR1 MNHNY, CDR2 SVGAGI (reference sequence). Trimming at V came to 5 bases and at J to 3 bases, leaving 3 bases not matched to a gene. As DNA, the CDR3 is TGTGCCAGCAGTGGACAGGGGGTGGACTATGGCTACACCTTC. Translation: CASSGQGVDYGYTF.

The chain has TRBV9 and TRBJ2-5, with D perhaps matching TRBD1 or TRBD2 (7 bases each). This CDR3 has 17 residues. Deletions cut 4 bases from V and 0 bases from J, with 19 bases between. Germline V CDR1 and CDR2: SGDLS, YYNGEE. The CDR3 DNA sequence: TGTGCCAGCAGCCCCCAGGGGGGGGGGGGGCACCAAGAGACCCAGTACTTC. It encodes CASSPQGGGGHQETQYF.

The gene calls are TRBV7-9 and TRBJ1-5, with no clear D. V lost 7 bases and J lost 3, with 16 bases in between. Germline V gives CDR1 SEHNR, CDR2 FQNEAQ (reference sequence). The CDR3 contains 15 residues. The chain's CDR3 is CASKLTRQPNQPQHF. The DNA for the CDR3 is TGTGCCAGCAAGTTGACAAGGCAGCCCAATCAGCCCCAGCATTTT.

There are many counts of this clonotype. The V and J genes are TRBV5-1 and TRBJ2-7; D may match TRBD1 or TRBD2 (5 bases each). Germline V gene sequence: CDR1 SGHRS, CDR2 YFSETQ. V was pared by 0 bases and J by 6 bases, with 10 bases between. The length of the CDR3 is 13 residues. Here the CDR3 DNA reads TGCGCCAGCAGCTTGGATACGGGGCCCGAGCAGTACTTC. Translation: CASSLDTGPEQYF.

This clonotype was found a few times. The chain is built from TRBV30 and TRBJ2-5, with 8 bases identical to TRBD1. CDR3 length equals 14 residues. With 8 bases clipped from V and 1 base from J, the junction kept 9 bases outside the gene matches. Germline V gives CDR1 GTSNPN, CDR2 SVGIG (reference sequence). CDR3 coding DNA: TGTGCCAGCAGTCCGGACAGGGTCCAAGAGACCCAGTACTTC. Translating gives CASSPDRVQETQYF.

The rearrangement uses TRBV25-1 and TRBJ2-3; no reliable D call. V was clipped by 5 bases and J by 0 bases, with 6 bases between them. CDR3 size: 13 residues. Germline assignment: CDR1 MGHDK and CDR2 SYGVNS. The CDR3 DNA follows: TGTGCCAGCAGTTTACTGAGCACAGATACGCAGTATTTT. This translates into CASSLLSTDTQYF.

The sample holds a few counts of this clonotype. Germline is not matched at one junction end, which may reflect a read error. This sequence joins TRBV24-1 and TRBJ1-1; D possibly corresponds to TRBD1 (5 bases). Germline V gene data show CDR1 as KGHDR and CDR2 as SFDVKD. The length of the CDR3 is 13 residues. CDR3 amino acids: CTTSGALGAEAFF. CDR3 coding DNA: TGTACCACCAGTGGGGCGCTGGGGGCTGAAGCTTTCTTT.

This clonotype was found many times. The rearrangement joins TRBV3-1 to TRBJ1-1, with D unresolved. The CDR3 contains 13 residues. V was pared by 3 bases and J by 0 bases, with 5 bases between. Germline lookup yields CDR1 LGHDT and CDR2 YNNKEL (reference sequence). CDR3 protein: CASSQSLNTEAFF. CDR3 sequence (DNA): TGTGCCAGCAGCCAGAGTCTGAACACTGAAGCTTTCTTT.

The chain recombines TRBV5-4 with TRBJ1-1, with D perhaps matching TRBD1 (5 bases). V was clipped by 4 bases and J by 2 bases, with 15 bases between them. Germline lookup yields CDR1 SGHNT and CDR2 YYREEE (reference sequence). CDR3 length: 15 amino acids. CDR3 DNA: TGTGCCAGCAGCGTCCTGGGGAGGGGAAACACTGAAGCTTTCTTT. This codes for CASSVLGRGNTEAFF.

This clonotype turned up a few times. J is TRBJ2-7 and V is TRBV7-9; D ambiguous. V shed 5 bases and J shed 5 bases, with 7 bases lying between them. The CDR3 is 11 residues long. The germline gives CDR1 SEHNR, CDR2 FQNEAQ (reference sequence). This CDR3 reads CASSLVDEQYF. The CDR3 DNA is TGTGCCAGCAGCCTCGTGGACGAGCAGTACTTC.

The chain couples TRBV9 to TRBJ1-1, with D maybe TRBD1 (5 bases). The CDR3 covers 17 residues. Per germline, CDR1 SGDLS and CDR2 YYNGEE. V shed 0 bases and J shed 0 bases, with 15 bases lying between them. The CDR3 bases are TGTGCCAGCAGCGTAGGAGCGGGGGGGGTCCTGAACACTGAAGCTTTCTTT. It is translated as CASSVGAGGVLNTEAFF.

The chain joins TRBV15 to TRBJ2-2; 14 bases line up with TRBD2. Germline CDR1 reads LNHNV; CDR2 reads YYDKDF (reference sequence). J was trimmed by 4 bases and V by 2 bases; bases with no gene match: 6. This CDR3 has 18 residues. CDR3 protein: CATSRRLAGGPATGELFF. The DNA for the CDR3 is TGTGCCACCAGCAGAAGACTAGCGGGAGGGCCGGCCACCGGGGAGCTGTTTTTT.

There are a few counts of this clonotype. The CDR3 is CASSGWVGELFF. CDR3 bases: TGTGCCAGCAGTGGTTGGGTCGGGGAGCTGTTTTTT. The V and J genes are TRBV6-1 and TRBJ2-2, with D hard to call. The CDR3 extends over 12 amino acids. CDR1 and CDR2 (germline): MNHNS, SASEGT. V was cut by 4 bases and J by 7 bases, with 7 bases left in between.

The chain is built from TRBV11-1 and TRBJ1-2, with D uncertain. The germline gives CDR1 SGHAT, CDR2 FQDESV (reference sequence). Trimming left V 2 bases short and J 5 bases short, with 12 bases between. CDR3 length: 14 residues. The DNA for the CDR3 is TGTGCCAGCAGCTTATCGACGACGACTTATGGCTACACCTTC. It specifies CASSLSTTTYGYTF. The variable domain in full, completed from reference TRBV11-1 and TRBJ1-2, reads EAEVAQSPRYKITEKSQAVAFWCDPISGHATLYWYRQILGQGPELLVQFQDESVVDDSQLPKDRFSAERLKGVDSTLKIQPAELGDSAMYLCASSLSTTTYGYTFGSGTRLTVV.